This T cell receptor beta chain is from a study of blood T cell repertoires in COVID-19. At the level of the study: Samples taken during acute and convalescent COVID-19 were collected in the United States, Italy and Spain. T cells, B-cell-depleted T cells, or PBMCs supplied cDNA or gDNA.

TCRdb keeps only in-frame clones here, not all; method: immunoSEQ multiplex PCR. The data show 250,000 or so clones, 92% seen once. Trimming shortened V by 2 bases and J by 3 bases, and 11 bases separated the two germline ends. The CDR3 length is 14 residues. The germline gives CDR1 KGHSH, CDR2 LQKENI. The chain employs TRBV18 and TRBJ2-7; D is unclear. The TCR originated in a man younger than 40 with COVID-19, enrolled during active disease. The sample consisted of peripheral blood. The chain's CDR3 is CASSPSAAVYEQYF. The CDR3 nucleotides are TGTGCCAGCTCACCAAGCGCGGCGGTCTACGAGCAGTACTTC.